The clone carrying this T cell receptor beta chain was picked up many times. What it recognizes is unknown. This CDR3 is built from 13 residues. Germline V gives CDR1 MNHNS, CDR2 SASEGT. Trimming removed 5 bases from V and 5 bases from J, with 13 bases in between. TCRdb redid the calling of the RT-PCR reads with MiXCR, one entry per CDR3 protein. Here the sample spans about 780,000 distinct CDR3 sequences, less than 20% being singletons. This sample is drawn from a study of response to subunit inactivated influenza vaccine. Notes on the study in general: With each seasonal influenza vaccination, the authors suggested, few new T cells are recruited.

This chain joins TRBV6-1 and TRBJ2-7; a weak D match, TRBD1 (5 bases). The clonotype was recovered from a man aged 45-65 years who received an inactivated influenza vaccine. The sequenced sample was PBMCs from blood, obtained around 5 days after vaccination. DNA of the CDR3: TGTGCCAGCAGTCTGCGACAGATCAACGAGCAGTACTTC. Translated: CASSLRQINEQYF.